This entry lists 28 T cell receptor beta chains sequenced from one sample in a study of blood T cells in healthy people across ages. Primed by a sample-barcoded 5' primer and a J-beta primer mix, a second PCR proceeded for roughly 7 to 12 cycles. TCRdb called the 5' RACE reads again in MiXCR, with one record for every CDR3 protein. Seen here are about 1.1 million distinct CDR3 sequences, approximately 38% observed once, and the top ten hold about an eighth. The source material was blood. The receptors stem from a young man in good health.

For this clonotype: This may be a read error: a much more frequent sequence differs by one nucleotide. V usage is TRBV12-3 or TRBV12-4 and J usage is TRBJ2-5; D may be TRBD2 (5 bases). V gave up 6 bases and J gave up 7 bases, with 12 bases separating them. This CDR3 has 12 residues. In DNA form, the CDR3 reads TGTGCCAGCAGCTGGACTCGAGGGACCCAGTACTTC. Amino acids: CASSWTRGTQYF.

The J gene is TRBJ2-1, the V gene TRBV7-3, with D perhaps being TRBD1 or TRBD2 (5 bases each). With 1 base removed from V and 8 bases from J, the gap between germline ends came to 12 bases. CDR1 SGHTA and CDR2 FQGTGA come from the germline V gene. The CDR3 spans 14 residues. CDR3 in amino acids: CASSLIPLGDEQFF. Written as DNA, the CDR3 is TGTGCCAGCAGCTTAATACCATTGGGGGATGAGCAGTTCTTC.

This clonotype was seen only a few times. The chain joins TRBV7-2 to TRBJ2-3, with a tentative D call TRBD2 (6 bases). The CDR3 loop spans 17 amino acids. Per germline, CDR1 SGHTA and CDR2 FQGNSA. V dropped 5 bases and J dropped 1 base, with 19 bases sitting between them. CDR3 region: CASSTKPSAQRTDTQYF. The CDR3 region has the DNA TGTGCCAGCAGCACTAAACCTAGCGCCCAACGCACAGATACGCAGTATTTT.

This clonotype was counted a few times. The chain combines TRBV4-3 with TRBJ2-3; D possibly uses TRBD1 or TRBD2 (6 bases each). V dropped 4 bases and J dropped 4 bases, with 12 bases sitting between them. CDR3 length: 14 residues. Germline V gene data show CDR1 as LGHNA and CDR2 as YSLEER. CDR3 DNA sequence: TGCGCCAGCAGCCTCAAACGGGGGCCAGATACGCAGTATTTT. Amino acids: CASSLKRGPDTQYF.

This clonotype appeared a few times. The rearrangement uses TRBV6-6 and TRBJ1-6, with D maybe TRBD1 (5 bases). Trimming removed 6 bases at V and 14 bases at J, with 11 bases between. The CDR3 totals 11 residues. The germline V gene has CDR1 MNHNY and CDR2 SVGAGI (reference sequence). The CDR3 reads CASSPGEALHF. CDR3 bases: TGTGCCAGCAGCCCGGGGGAGGCCCTCCACTTT.

The J gene is TRBJ2-2, the V gene TRBV25-1; 11 bases are shared with TRBD2. Per germline, CDR1 MGHDK and CDR2 SYGVNS. The CDR3 contains 16 residues. The V gene end was trimmed by 3 bases and the J gene end by 4 bases; junction bases not matched to a gene: 4. The CDR3 spells CASSDRLAGTTGELFF. Written as DNA, the CDR3 is TGTGCCAGCAGTGATCGACTAGCGGGGACCACCGGGGAGCTGTTTTTT.

This clonotype was detected a few times. The chain employs TRBV7-3 and TRBJ2-3; D gene ambiguous. Deletions cut 5 bases from V and 4 bases from J, with 19 bases between. CDR1 and CDR2 (germline): SGHTA, FQGTGA. CDR3 length: 16 residues. This CDR3 is CASSPVPAYSADTQYF. CDR3 sequence (DNA): TGTGCCAGCAGCCCAGTCCCCGCGTACAGCGCAGATACGCAGTATTTT. The full variable domain, rest sourced from reference TRBV7-3 and TRBJ2-3, is GAGVSQTPSNKVTEKGKYVELRCDPISGHTALYWYRQSLGQGPEFLIYFQGTGAADDSGLPNDRFFAVRPEGSVSTLKIQRTERGDSAVYLCASSPVPAYSADTQYFGPGTRLTVL.

J is TRBJ1-4 and V is TRBV4-3, with TRBD1 matching over 11 bases. The V segment lost 4 bases and the J segment 5 bases; nucleotides outside the gene matches: 6. CDR1 and CDR2 (germline): LGHNA, YSLEER. The CDR3 consists of 16 residues. The CDR3 is CASSRSGTGGNEKLFF. DNA of the CDR3: TGCGCCAGCAGCCGGTCCGGGACAGGGGGAAATGAAAAACTGTTTTTT.

This chain joins TRBV25-1 and TRBJ2-7, with D perhaps TRBD2 (6 bases). This CDR3 comprises 15 residues. Germline V gene data show CDR1 as MGHDK and CDR2 as SYGVNS. Trimming took off 1 base at V and 3 bases at J, with 13 bases between the two ends. CDR3 in DNA: TGTGCCAGCAGTGAATCTGGGGGGTGGGTCTACGAGCAGTACTTC. Encoded protein: CASSESGGWVYEQYF.

The gene calls are TRBV6-6 and TRBJ2-7, with 7 bases aligning to TRBD1. Per germline, CDR1 MNHNY and CDR2 SVGAGI (reference sequence). The length of the CDR3 is 16 residues. The V and J ends lost 0 bases and 2 bases, in that order; junction bases with no gene match: 7. The DNA of the CDR3 is TGTGCCAGCAGTTACTCTACAGGGGCACCCACCTACGAGCAGTACTTC. Protein product: CASSYSTGAPTYEQYF.

The chain uses TRBV13 and TRBJ1-2; D perhaps matches TRBD1 (5 bases). Germline values: CDR1 PRHDT, CDR2 FYEKMQ (reference sequence). CDR3 length equals 14 residues. V was cut by 5 bases and J by 4 bases, with 14 bases left in between. CDR3 in DNA: TGTGCCAGCAGCGTTAGTACAGGTTCCTATGGCTACACCTTC. Protein sequence: CASSVSTGSYGYTF.

This clonotype was seen a handful of times. This chain connects TRBV5-1 to TRBJ2-5; D remains ambiguous. V shed 0 bases and J shed 3 bases, with 9 bases lying between them. The CDR3 length is 14 residues. From germline, CDR1 is SGHRS and CDR2 YFSETQ. This chain's CDR3 is CASSLGVVEETQYF. CDR3 DNA sequence: TGCGCCAGCAGCTTGGGGGTCGTAGAAGAGACCCAGTACTTC.

This clonotype was counted between two and nine times. V is TRBV29-1 and J is TRBJ1-6; no clear D. CDR3 length equals 14 residues. V was trimmed by 7 bases and J by 8 bases, leaving 18 bases between them. The germline gives CDR1 SQVTM, CDR2 ANQGSEA. The CDR3 protein is CSAESETTDSPLHF. Written as DNA, the CDR3 is TGCAGCGCCGAAAGTGAGACAACGGATTCACCCCTCCACTTT.

This clonotype came up many times. CDR3 amino acids: CAISESMAGSYNEQYF. CDR3 in DNA: TGTGCCATCAGTGAGTCGATGGCGGGGTCATACAATGAGCAGTACTTC. The chain joins TRBV10-3 to TRBJ2-5, with a weak D call TRBD2 (6 bases). Trimming pared 0 bases from V and 11 bases from J, leaving 22 bases between. The germline gives CDR1 ENHRY, CDR2 SYGVKD. The CDR3 consists of 16 residues.

This clonotype has just a few counts. The chain is built from TRBV29-1 and TRBJ2-3; 9 bases fit TRBD1. Trimming took 6 bases from V and 4 from J; bases not matched to a gene: 8. This CDR3 has 14 amino acids. CDR1 and CDR2 from the germline V gene are SQVTM and ANQGSEA. In DNA form, the CDR3 reads TGCAGCGTACAGGGGGCGCCTTTTGCAGATACGCAGTATTTT. Its protein is CSVQGAPFADTQYF.

This chain links TRBV21-1 with TRBJ2-2. TRBV21-1 is assigned pseudogene status. The CDR3 spans 13 residues. Written as DNA, the CDR3 is TGTGCCAGCAGCACGCGTAACACCGGGGAGCTGTTTTTT. Encoded protein: CASSTRNTGELFF.

The chain combines TRBV29-1 with TRBJ1-1, with a weak D call TRBD1 (5 bases). Germline V gene data show CDR1 as SQVTM and CDR2 as ANQGSEA. V lost 5 bases and J lost 8, with 18 bases in between. The CDR3 has 13 amino acids. CDR3 in DNA: TGCAGCGTTTTTTGGGGGACCCCGTGGGAAGCTTTCTTT. The encoded protein is CSVFWGTPWEAFF. Full variable domain (rest looked up from reference TRBV29-1 and TRBJ1-1): SAVISQKPSRDICQRGTSLTIQCQVDSQVTMMFWYRQQPGQSLTLIATANQGSEATYESGFVIDKFPISRPNLTFSTLTVSNMSPEDSSIYLCSVFWGTPWEAFFGQGTRLTVV.

This clonotype occurred a few times. The chain has TRBV12-3 or TRBV12-4 and TRBJ1-2; D is perhaps TRBD1 (5 bases). The CDR3 runs to 16 residues. V was pared by 6 bases and J by 2 bases, with 19 bases between. The CDR3, as DNA: TGTGCCAGCAGCCCAACCGGGGGGGGGACGAACTATGGCTACACCTTC. This gives the protein CASSPTGGGTNYGYTF.

V is TRBV5-1 and J is TRBJ2-5; D remains unclear. CDR1 and CDR2 from the germline V gene are SGHRS and YFSETQ. V lost 6 bases and J 0 bases, leaving 3 bases between the germline ends. The CDR3 sequence is 11 residues long. The CDR3 bases are TGCGCCAGCAACTACCAAGAGACCCAGTACTTC. This encodes CASNYQETQYF.

This clonotype was picked up a small number of times. The chain employs TRBV28 and TRBJ1-1; 8 bases are shared with TRBD1. Per germline, CDR1 MDHEN and CDR2 SYDVKM. The CDR3 extends over 16 amino acids. V dropped 4 bases and J dropped 0; count of bases not matched to a gene: 7. CDR3 region: CASSSGRTGMNTEAFF. The CDR3 DNA reads as TGTGCCAGCAGTTCCGGAAGGACAGGGATGAACACTGAAGCTTTCTTT.

The rearrangement uses TRBV29-1 and TRBJ2-1, with D uncertain. V gave up 5 bases and J gave up 6 bases, with 14 bases separating them. This CDR3 region has 13 residues. The germline V gene encodes CDR1 SQVTM and CDR2 ANQGSEA. The CDR3 sequence is CSVRYTFGNEQFF. The CDR3 nucleotides read TGCAGCGTTCGATACACCTTTGGCAATGAGCAGTTCTTC.

This clonotype was recorded a few times. The chain has TRBV7-9 and TRBJ2-5; D is uncertain. Between the trimmed V and J ends, which lost 3 bases and 0 bases, there was a span of 8 bases. CDR1 and CDR2 from the germline V gene are SEHNR and FQNEAQ (reference sequence). This CDR3 spans 14 amino acids. CDR3 region: CASSFGGNQETQYF. DNA for the CDR3: TGTGCCAGCAGCTTTGGCGGCAACCAAGAGACCCAGTACTTC.

This chain connects TRBV29-1 to TRBJ2-1; D may match TRBD1 or TRBD2 (6 bases each). The length of the CDR3 is 14 residues. The V gene lost 2 bases and the J gene lost 0 bases, with 8 bases spanning the gap. Germline lookup yields CDR1 SQVTM and CDR2 ANQGSEA. The CDR3 DNA sequence: TGCAGCGTTGAAAGGGGGGTCTCCTACAATGAGCAGTTCTTC. It yields the protein CSVERGVSYNEQFF.

As DNA, the CDR3 is TGTGCCAGCAGTTACTCCGACTACACCGGGGAGCTGTTTTTT. As protein: CASSYSDYTGELFF. The gene calls are TRBV6-2 or TRBV6-3 and TRBJ2-2; D gene uncertain. The germline V and J ends were trimmed by 0 bases and 3 bases, with 5 bases remaining between them. The V gene's germline CDR1 is MNHEY and CDR2 SVGEGT. This CDR3 comprises 14 residues.

The chain carries TRBV12-3 or TRBV12-4 and TRBJ1-2, with D unclear. The CDR3 is made up of 15 amino acids. The germline V and J ends were trimmed by 2 bases and 7 bases, with 17 bases remaining between them. The CDR3 DNA is TGTGCCAGCAGTTTAAGTCCCGCGAAAGCGCCTGGCTACACCTTC. Translation gives CASSLSPAKAPGYTF.

This chain joins TRBV15 and TRBJ2-1; D is ambiguous. Germline-derived CDR1 and CDR2 are LNHNV and YYDKDF (reference sequence). The CDR3 spans 12 residues. Trimming removed 1 base from V and 7 bases from J, with 5 bases in between. The DNA for the CDR3 is TGTGCCACCAGCAGAGGTGTGAATGAGCAGTTCTTC. Translating it yields CATSRGVNEQFF.

V gene TRBV2 combines with J gene TRBJ1-6; 7 bases line up with TRBD1. This CDR3 is 17 amino acids long. J was trimmed by 7 bases and V by 1 base; bases with no gene match: 10. The V gene's germline CDR1 is SNHLY and CDR2 FYNNEI. CDR3 nucleotides: TGTGCCAGCAGTGAAGATAGAGGAAGGGGGCTAAATTCACCCCTCCACTTT. Its translation: CASSEDRGRGLNSPLHF.

This clonotype was detected a few times. The chain uses TRBV6-5 and TRBJ1-2; D is undetermined. Per germline, CDR1 MNHEY and CDR2 SVGAGI. The CDR3 extends over 14 amino acids. Trimming removed 6 bases at V and 8 bases at J, with 19 bases between. The CDR3 DNA reads as TGTGCCAGCAGGGTAGGGTCGATAAGCGGGGGCTACACCTTC. Translation: CASRVGSISGGYTF.